These 14 T cell receptor beta chains originate from one sample sequenced in a study of tumor-infiltrating lymphocytes in primary liver carcinoma. A primer in the constant region served to generate TCR beta cDNA from roughly 450 ng of total RNA. Each TCR beta library was derived from three nested multiplex PCR rounds that employed slightly modified ARM-PCR. Two initial PCR rounds of about 11 cycles each paired TRBV1-TRBV30 forward primers with a C-beta reverse primer. TCRdb itself ran the multiplex PCR reads through MiXCR, one entry per CDR3 protein. This sample has approximately 210,000 distinct CDR3 sequences, with around 60% found just once. Blood RNA was derived from unsorted whole blood, and germline DNA was extracted too. Input material: peripheral blood. The receptors come from a woman aged 60-75 years with primary liver carcinoma and hepatitis B virus infection.

The chain carries TRBV18 and TRBJ2-7; D gene uncertain. Trimming cost V 0 bases and J 0 bases, with 9 bases left between them. This CDR3 has 15 amino acids. Germline V gene lookup returns CDR1 KGHSH and CDR2 LQKENI. As DNA, the CDR3 is TGTGCCAGCTCACCACCGAGTACACCCTCCTACGAGCAGTACTTC. Protein: CASSPPSTPSYEQYF.

The gene calls are TRBV13 and TRBJ2-4; a weak D match, TRBD2 (6 bases). CDR3 size: 14 residues. The V end was cut by 2 bases, the J end by 5 bases, with 10 bases between. Germline lookup yields CDR1 PRHDT and CDR2 FYEKMQ (reference sequence). The CDR3 protein is CASSLMGEENIQYF. CDR3 bases: TGTGCCAGCAGCTTAATGGGGGAGGAAAACATTCAGTACTTC.

This clonotype was observed a few times. The chain is built from TRBV5-1 and TRBJ2-7; possibly TRBD1 for D (7 bases). The V end lost 7 bases, the J end lost 2 bases, and 13 bases lay between the germline ends. Germline V gene sequence: CDR1 SGHRS, CDR2 YFSETQ. This CDR3 region has 13 residues. The CDR3 loop reads CASRGTDPYEQYF. CDR3 DNA: TGCGCCAGCCGCGGGACAGACCCCTACGAGCAGTACTTC.

The chain joins TRBV11-2 to TRBJ2-7; D unresolved. Germline-derived CDR1 and CDR2 are SGHAT and FQNNGV. The V end was cut by 0 bases, the J end by 6 bases, with 15 bases between. The CDR3 spans 15 residues. CDR3 in DNA: TGTGCCAGCAGCTTAGACCCAGGCCTTACGTTCGAGCAGTACTTC. It specifies CASSLDPGLTFEQYF.

Note on this clonotype: A read error may produce the germline difference seen at one junction end. The rearrangement uses TRBV6-6 and TRBJ2-7; 14 bases are a match to TRBD2. The CDR3 contains 18 residues. Germline V gene sequence: CDR1 MNHNY, CDR2 SVGAGI (reference sequence). CDR3 nucleotides: TGTGCCGGCAGTTACCCGACTAGCGGGAGGGCCGTATCCTACGAGCAGTATTTC. Translating it yields CAGSYPTSGRAVSYEQYF.

The V call is TRBV6-5, the J call TRBJ1-4, with 8 bases aligning to TRBD1. This CDR3 is 14 amino acids long. V lost 9 bases, J lost 4 bases, and 7 bases stayed unmatched. The germline V gene encodes CDR1 MNHEY and CDR2 SVGAGI. In DNA form, the CDR3 reads TGTGCCAGTCGGGACAGGAAAAATAATGAAAAACTGTTTTTT. This translates into CASRDRKNNEKLFF.

Points on this clonotype: One end of the junction fails to match germline, which may point to a read error. The V call is TRBV12-3 or TRBV12-4, the J call TRBJ1-1; weak D call: TRBD1 (6 bases). CDR3 length: 14 amino acids. The CDR3 coding sequence is TGTGCCAGCAGTTTAAGGGGGTTGAACACTGCAGCTTTCTTT. This translates into CASSLRGLNTAAFF.

The chain uses TRBV2 and TRBJ2-3; D may be TRBD1 (5 bases). The V gene lost 9 bases and the J gene lost 4 bases, with 17 bases spanning the gap. The CDR3 length is 14 residues. From germline, CDR1 is SNHLY and CDR2 FYNNEI. CDR3 DNA sequence: TGTGCCAGTACCGAAGGGCTAGGGGCAGATACGCAGTATTTT. As protein: CASTEGLGADTQYF.

This clonotype was counted a single time. A read error may produce the germline difference seen at one junction end. This chain joins TRBV28 and TRBJ1-5; the D gene is possibly TRBD1 (6 bases). The CDR3 has 13 amino acids. Germline-derived CDR1 and CDR2 are MDHEN and SYDVKM. CDR3 DNA sequence: TGTGTCAGCACCCTCGGGGGCTTTCAGCCCCAGCATTTT. This gives the protein CVSTLGGFQPQHF.

As to this clonotype: This CDR3 fails to terminate in the conserved phenylalanine or tryptophan, so it likely reflects a read error. The rearrangement joins TRBV30 to TRBJ1-1, with 8 bases matching TRBD1. The CDR3 contains 14 residues. With 6 bases clipped from V and 3 bases from J, the junction kept 9 bases outside the gene matches. The germline CDR1 and CDR2 sequences are GTSNPN and SVGIG (reference sequence). CDR3 bases: TGTGCCTGCTCGTCACAGGGGGGGCACACTGAAGCTTTCTGT. Translating gives CACSSQGGHTEAFC.

The chain recombines TRBV5-5 with TRBJ2-7, with 7 bases identical to TRBD2. Germline CDR1 is SGHKS and CDR2 is YYEKEE (reference sequence). CDR3 size: 15 residues. V lost 0 bases and J lost 1; bases outside the gene matches: 4. The CDR3 sequence is CASSLGPSGSYEQYF. Written as DNA, the CDR3 is TGTGCCAGCAGCTTGGGCCCTAGCGGATCCTACGAGCAGTACTTC. Drawing the rest from reference TRBV5-5 and TRBJ2-7, the complete variable domain is DAGVTQSPTHLIKTRGQQVTLRCSPISGHKSVSWYQQVLGQGPQFIFQYYEKEERGRGNFPDRFSARQFPNYSSELNVNALLLGDSALYLCASSLGPSGSYEQYFGPGTRLTVT.

The chain recombines TRBV6-6 with TRBJ2-2; 7 bases match TRBD1. CDR3 length: 15 residues. V lost 9 bases, J lost 3 bases, and 10 bases stayed unmatched. CDR1 and CDR2 (germline): MNHNY, SVGAGI (reference sequence). CDR3 region: CASKLQGRDTGELFF. The CDR3 DNA reads as TGTGCCAGTAAACTACAGGGGAGAGACACCGGGGAGCTGTTTTTT.

On this clonotype itself: A junction boundary mismatches the germline segment, possibly from a read error. CDR3 loop: CASSLDCVSLAGPYEQYF. CDR3 coding DNA: TGTGCCAGTAGCTTAGATTGTGTTAGTCTAGCGGGTCCCTACGAGCAGTACTTC. The chain couples TRBV11-2 to TRBJ2-7, with 8 positions matching TRBD2. The germline V gene has CDR1 SGHAT and CDR2 FQNNGV. This CDR3 is built from 18 residues.

For this clonotype: It is likely a read error, because the conserved phenylalanine at the end of the CDR3 is missing. The DNA is omitted, as the CDR3 cannot be located on it reliably, and the CDR3 follows TCRdb's listing. The CDR3 here is CANSLPPYGHGESDTQYL. The gene calls are TRBV11-2 and TRBJ2-3; TRBD1, the D gene given by the table, was not confirmed from the DNA. The germline V gene encodes CDR1 SGHAT and CDR2 FQNNGV. The CDR3 totals 18 residues, both ends included.